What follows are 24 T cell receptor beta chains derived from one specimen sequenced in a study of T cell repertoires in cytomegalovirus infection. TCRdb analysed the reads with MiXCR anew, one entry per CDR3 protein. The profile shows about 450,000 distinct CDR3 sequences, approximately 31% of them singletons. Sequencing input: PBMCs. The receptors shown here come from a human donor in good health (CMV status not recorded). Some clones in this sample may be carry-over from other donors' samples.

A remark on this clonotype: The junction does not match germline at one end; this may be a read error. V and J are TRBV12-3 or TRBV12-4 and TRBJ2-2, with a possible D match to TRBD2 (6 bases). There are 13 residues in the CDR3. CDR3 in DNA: TGTTCCAGCAGTTTACAGACGGGCGGGGAGATGTTTTTT. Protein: CSSSLQTGGEMFF.

As DNA, the CDR3 is TGTGCCAGCACCCAGCCGGGGGGTCTCACAGATACGCAGTATTTT. Translated: CASTQPGGLTDTQYF. The chain has TRBV28 and TRBJ2-3; 7 bases are a match to TRBD2. This CDR3 comprises 15 residues. V was pared by 7 bases and J by 2 bases, with 9 bases of the junction left unmatched. Germline loops: CDR1 MDHEN, CDR2 SYDVKM.

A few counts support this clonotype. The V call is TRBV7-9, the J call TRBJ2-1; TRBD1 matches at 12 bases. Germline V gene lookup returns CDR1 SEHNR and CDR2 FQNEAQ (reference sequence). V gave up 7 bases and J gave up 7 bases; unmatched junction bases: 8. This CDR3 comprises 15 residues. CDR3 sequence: CASTPGTGGSNEQFF. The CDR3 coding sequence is TGTGCCAGCACCCCCGGGACAGGGGGCTCAAATGAGCAGTTCTTC.

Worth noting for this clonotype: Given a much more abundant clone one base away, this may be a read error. The CDR3 sequence is CASIMRLAGMTYNEQFF. The CDR3 coding sequence is TGTGCCAGCATTATGAGACTAGCGGGTATGACCTACAATGAGCAGTTCTTC. This sequence joins TRBV7-6 and TRBJ2-1; 10 nucleotides match TRBD2. This CDR3 is 17 amino acids long. CDR1 and CDR2 from the germline V gene are SGHVS and FNYEAQ. The V segment lost 7 bases and the J segment 2 bases; nucleotides outside the gene matches: 11. Full variable domain (rest looked up from reference TRBV7-6 and TRBJ2-1): GAGVSQSPRYKVTKRGQDVALRCDPISGHVSLYWYRQALGQGPEFLTYFNYEAQQDKSGLPNDRFSAERPEGSISTLTIQRTEQRDSAMYRCASIMRLAGMTYNEQFFGPGTRLTVL.

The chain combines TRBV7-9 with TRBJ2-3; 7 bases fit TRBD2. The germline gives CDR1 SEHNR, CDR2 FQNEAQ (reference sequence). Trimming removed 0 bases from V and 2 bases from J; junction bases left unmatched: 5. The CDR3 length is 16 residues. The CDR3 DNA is TGTGCCAGCAGCTTAGCGGGGGGACTATTCACAGATACGCAGTATTTT. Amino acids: CASSLAGGLFTDTQYF. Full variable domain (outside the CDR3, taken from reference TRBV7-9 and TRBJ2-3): DTGVSQNPRHKITKRGQNVTFRCDPISEHNRLYWYRQTLGQGPEFLTYFQNEAQLEKSRLLSDRFSAERPKGSFSTLEIQRTEQGDSAMYLCASSLAGGLFTDTQYFGPGTRLTVL.

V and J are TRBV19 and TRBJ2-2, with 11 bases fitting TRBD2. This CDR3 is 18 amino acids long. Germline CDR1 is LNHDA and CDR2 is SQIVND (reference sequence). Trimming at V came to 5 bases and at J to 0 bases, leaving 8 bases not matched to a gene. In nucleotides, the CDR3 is TGTGCCAGTAGTTCCCTCGGGACTAGCGGTCCGAACACCGGGGAGCTGTTTTTT. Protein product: CASSSLGTSGPNTGELFF.

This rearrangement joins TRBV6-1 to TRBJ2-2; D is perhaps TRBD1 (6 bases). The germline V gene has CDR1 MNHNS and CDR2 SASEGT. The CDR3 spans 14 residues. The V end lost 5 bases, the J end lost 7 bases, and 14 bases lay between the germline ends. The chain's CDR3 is CASSPEQGIGELFF. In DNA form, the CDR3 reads TGTGCCAGCAGTCCCGAACAGGGAATCGGGGAGCTGTTTTTT.

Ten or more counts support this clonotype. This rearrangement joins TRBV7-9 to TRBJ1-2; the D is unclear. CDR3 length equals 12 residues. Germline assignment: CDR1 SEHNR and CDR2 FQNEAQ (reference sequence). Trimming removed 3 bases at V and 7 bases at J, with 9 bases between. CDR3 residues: CASSLEKSGYTF. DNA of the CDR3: TGTGCCAGCAGCTTGGAGAAGAGTGGCTACACCTTC. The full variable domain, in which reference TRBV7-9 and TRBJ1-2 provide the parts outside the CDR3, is DTGVSQNPRHKITKRGQNVTFRCDPISEHNRLYWYRQTLGQGPEFLTYFQNEAQLEKSRLLSDRFSAERPKGSFSTLEIQRTEQGDSAMYLCASSLEKSGYTFGSGTRLTVV.

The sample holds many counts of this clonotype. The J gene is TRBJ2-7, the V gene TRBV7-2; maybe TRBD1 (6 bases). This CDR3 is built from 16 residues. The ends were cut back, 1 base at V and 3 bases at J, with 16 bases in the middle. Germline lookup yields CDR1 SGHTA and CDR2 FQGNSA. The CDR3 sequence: CASSLGFPGQSYEQYF. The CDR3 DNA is TGTGCCAGCAGCTTAGGTTTTCCGGGACAAAGCTACGAGCAGTACTTC. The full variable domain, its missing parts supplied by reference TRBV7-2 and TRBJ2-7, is GAGVSQSPSNKVTEKGKDVELRCDPISGHTALYWYRQSLGQGLEFLIYFQGNSAPDKSGLPSDRFSAERTGGSVSTLTIQRTQQEDSAVYLCASSLGFPGQSYEQYFGPGTRLTVT.

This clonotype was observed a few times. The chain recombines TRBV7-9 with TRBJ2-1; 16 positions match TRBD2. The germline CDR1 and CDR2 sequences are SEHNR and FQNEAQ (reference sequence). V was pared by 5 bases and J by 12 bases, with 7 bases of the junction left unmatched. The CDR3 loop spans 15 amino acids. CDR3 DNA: TGTGCCAGCAGCCCGCCGGGACTAGCGGGGGGGGCGCAGTTCTTC. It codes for CASSPPGLAGGAQFF.

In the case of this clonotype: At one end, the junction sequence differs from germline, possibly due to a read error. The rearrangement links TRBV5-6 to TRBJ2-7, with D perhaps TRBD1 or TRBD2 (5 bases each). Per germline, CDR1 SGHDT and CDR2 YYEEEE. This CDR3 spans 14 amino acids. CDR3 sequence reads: CASSLGGTAYEKYF. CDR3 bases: TGTGCCAGCAGCTTGGGTGGGACCGCCTACGAGAAGTACTTC.

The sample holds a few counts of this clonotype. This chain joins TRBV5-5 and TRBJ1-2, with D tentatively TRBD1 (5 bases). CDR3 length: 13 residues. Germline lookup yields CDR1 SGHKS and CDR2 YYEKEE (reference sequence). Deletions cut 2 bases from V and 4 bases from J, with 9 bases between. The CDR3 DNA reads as TGTGCCAGCAGCTTCGGCGACAGCTATGGCTACACCTTC. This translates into CASSFGDSYGYTF.

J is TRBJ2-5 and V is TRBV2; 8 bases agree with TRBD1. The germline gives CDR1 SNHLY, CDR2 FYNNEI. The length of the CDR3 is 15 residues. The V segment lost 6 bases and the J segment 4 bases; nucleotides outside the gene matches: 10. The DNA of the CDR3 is TGTGCCAGCAGCCCAACCCGGACAGGGATAGAGACCCAGTACTTC. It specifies CASSPTRTGIETQYF.

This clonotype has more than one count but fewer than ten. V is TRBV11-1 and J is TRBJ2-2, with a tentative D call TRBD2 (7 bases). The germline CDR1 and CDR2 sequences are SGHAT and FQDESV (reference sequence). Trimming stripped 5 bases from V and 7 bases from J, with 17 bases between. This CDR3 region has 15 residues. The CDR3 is CASSPRGGLGGELFF. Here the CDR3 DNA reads TGTGCCAGCAGCCCGAGGGGGGGCCTCGGCGGGGAGCTGTTTTTT.

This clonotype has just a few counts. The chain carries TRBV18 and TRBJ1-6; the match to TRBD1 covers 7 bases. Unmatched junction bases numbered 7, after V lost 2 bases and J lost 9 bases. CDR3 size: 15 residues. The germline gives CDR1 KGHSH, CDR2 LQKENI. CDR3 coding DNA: TGTGCCAGCTCACCAAGACAGGGAGTCAGTTCACCCCTCCACTTT. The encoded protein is CASSPRQGVSSPLHF.

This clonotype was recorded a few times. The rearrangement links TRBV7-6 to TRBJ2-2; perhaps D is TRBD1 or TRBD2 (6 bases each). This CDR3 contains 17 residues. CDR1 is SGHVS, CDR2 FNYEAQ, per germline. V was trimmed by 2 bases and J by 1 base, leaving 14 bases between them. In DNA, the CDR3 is TGTGCCAGCAGCTTAAGGAGGGGGACGGAGAACACCGGGGAGCTGTTTTTT. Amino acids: CASSLRRGTENTGELFF.

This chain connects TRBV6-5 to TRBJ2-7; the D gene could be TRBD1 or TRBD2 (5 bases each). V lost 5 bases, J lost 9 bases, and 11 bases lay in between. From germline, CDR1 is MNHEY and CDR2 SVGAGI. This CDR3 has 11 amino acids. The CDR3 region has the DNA TGTGCCAGCAGTGCGCAGGGAGCGCAGTACTTC. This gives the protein CASSAQGAQYF.

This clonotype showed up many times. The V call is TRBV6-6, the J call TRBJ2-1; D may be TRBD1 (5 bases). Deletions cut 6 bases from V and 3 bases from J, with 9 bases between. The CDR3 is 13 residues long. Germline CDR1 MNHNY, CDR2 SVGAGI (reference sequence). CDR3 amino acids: CASSRDSYNEQFF. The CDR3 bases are TGTGCCAGCAGCCGCGACAGCTACAATGAGCAGTTCTTC.

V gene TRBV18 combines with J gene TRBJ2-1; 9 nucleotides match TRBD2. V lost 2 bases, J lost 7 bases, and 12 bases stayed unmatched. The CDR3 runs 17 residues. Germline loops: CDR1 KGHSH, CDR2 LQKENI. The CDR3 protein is CASSPEAKTSGGNEQFF. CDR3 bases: TGTGCCAGCTCACCAGAAGCGAAGACTAGCGGTGGGAATGAGCAGTTCTTC.

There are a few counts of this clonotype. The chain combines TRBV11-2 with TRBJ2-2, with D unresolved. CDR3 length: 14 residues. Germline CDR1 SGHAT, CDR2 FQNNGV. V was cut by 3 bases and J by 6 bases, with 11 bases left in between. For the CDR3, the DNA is TGTGCCAGCAGCTTCCCTAGGAGCGCCGGGGAGCTGTTTTTT. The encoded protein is CASSFPRSAGELFF. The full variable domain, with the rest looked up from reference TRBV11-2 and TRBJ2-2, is EAGVAQSPRYKIIEKRQSVAFWCNPISGHATLYWYQQILGQGPKLLIQFQNNGVVDDSQLPKDRFSAERLKGVDSTLKIQPAKLEDSAVYLCASSFPRSAGELFFGEGSRLTVL.

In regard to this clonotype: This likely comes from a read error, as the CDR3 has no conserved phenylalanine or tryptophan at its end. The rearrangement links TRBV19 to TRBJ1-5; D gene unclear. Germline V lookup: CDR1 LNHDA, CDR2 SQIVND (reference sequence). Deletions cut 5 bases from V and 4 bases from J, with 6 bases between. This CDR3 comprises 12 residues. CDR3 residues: CASSLTNQPQHV. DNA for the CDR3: TGTGCCAGTAGTCTAACAAATCAGCCCCAGCATGTT.

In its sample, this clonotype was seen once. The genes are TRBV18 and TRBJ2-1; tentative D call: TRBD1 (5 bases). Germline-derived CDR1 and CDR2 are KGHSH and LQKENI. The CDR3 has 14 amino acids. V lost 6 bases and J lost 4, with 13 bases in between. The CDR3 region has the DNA TGTGCCAGCTCGCTGAAAGACAGTTACAATGAGCAGTTCTTC. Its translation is CASSLKDSYNEQFF. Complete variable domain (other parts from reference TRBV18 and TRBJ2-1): NAGVMQNPRHLVRRRGQEARLRCSPMKGHSHVYWYRQLPEEGLKFMVYLQKENIIDESGMPKERFSAEFPKEGPSILRIQQVVRGDSAAYFCASSLKDSYNEQFFGPGTRLTVL.

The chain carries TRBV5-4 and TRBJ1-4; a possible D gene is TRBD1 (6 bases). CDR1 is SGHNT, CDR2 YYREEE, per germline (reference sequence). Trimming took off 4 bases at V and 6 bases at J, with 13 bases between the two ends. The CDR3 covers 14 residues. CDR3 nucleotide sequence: TGTGCCAGCAGCCCTACAGGGAGGGATGAAAAACTGTTTTTT. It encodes CASSPTGRDEKLFF.

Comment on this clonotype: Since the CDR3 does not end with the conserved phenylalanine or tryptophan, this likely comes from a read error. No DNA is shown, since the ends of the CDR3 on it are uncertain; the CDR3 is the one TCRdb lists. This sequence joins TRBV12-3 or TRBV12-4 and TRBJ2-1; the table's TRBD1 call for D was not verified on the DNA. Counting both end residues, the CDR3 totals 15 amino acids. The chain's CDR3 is CASSLGLGSMNEQLL.